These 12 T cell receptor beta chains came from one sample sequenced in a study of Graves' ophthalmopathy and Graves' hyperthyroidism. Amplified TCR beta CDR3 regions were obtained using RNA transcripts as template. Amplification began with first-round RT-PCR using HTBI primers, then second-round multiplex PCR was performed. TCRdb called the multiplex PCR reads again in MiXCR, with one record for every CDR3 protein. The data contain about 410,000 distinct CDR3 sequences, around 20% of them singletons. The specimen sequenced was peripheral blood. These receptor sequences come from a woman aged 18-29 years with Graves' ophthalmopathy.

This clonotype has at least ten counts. The CDR3 is CASRKKATGTAGSTEAFF. For the CDR3, the DNA is TGTGCCAGCAGAAAGAAGGCTACCGGGACAGCGGGAAGCACTGAAGCTTTCTTT. The chain joins TRBV6-4 to TRBJ1-1, with 7 bases lining up with TRBD1. CDR3 size: 18 residues. The germline V gene has CDR1 MRHNA and CDR2 SNTAGT. V shed 6 bases and J 4 bases; nucleotides not matched to a gene: 20.

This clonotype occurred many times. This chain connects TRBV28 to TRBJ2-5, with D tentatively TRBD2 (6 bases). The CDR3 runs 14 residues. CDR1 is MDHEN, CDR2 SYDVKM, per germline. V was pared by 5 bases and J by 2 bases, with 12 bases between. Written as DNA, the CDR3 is TGTGCCAGCAGTCTCCAGGGAGGACAAGAGACCCAGTACTTC. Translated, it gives CASSLQGGQETQYF. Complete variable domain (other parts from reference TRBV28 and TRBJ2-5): DVKVTQSSRYLVKRTGEKVFLECVQDMDHENMFWYRQDPGLGLRLIYFSYDVKMKEKGDIPEGYSVSREKKERFSLILESASTNQTSMYLCASSLQGGQETQYFGPGTRLLVL.

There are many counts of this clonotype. The CDR3 coding sequence is TGTGCCAGCAGCCATAGGACTAGCGGGAGTTACGAGCAGTACTTC. Protein product: CASSHRTSGSYEQYF. The V call is TRBV3-1, the J call TRBJ2-7; 13 bases match TRBD2. Losses at the gene ends were 3 bases for V and 4 bases for J; bases not matched to a gene: 3. Germline V gene sequence: CDR1 LGHDT, CDR2 YNNKEL (reference sequence). The CDR3 sequence is 15 residues long.

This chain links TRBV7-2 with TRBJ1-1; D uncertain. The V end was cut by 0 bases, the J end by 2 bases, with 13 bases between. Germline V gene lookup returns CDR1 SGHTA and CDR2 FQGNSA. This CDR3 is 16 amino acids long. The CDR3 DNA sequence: TGTGCCAGCAGCTTAGCCGCGAGTTCCCCTAACACTGAAGCTTTCTTT. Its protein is CASSLAASSPNTEAFF.

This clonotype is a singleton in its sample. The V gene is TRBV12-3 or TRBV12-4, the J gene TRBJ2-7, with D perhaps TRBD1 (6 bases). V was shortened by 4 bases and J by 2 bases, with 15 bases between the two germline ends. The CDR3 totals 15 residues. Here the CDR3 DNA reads TGTGCCAGCAGTTATGACAGGCTTGAAACCTACGAGCAGTACTTC. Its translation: CASSYDRLETYEQYF.

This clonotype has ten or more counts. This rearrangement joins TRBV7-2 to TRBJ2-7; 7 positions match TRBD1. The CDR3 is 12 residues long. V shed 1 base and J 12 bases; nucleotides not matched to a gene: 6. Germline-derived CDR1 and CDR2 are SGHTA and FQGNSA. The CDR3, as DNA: TGTGCCAGCAGCTTAGGACAGGGTTTTGGGTACTTC. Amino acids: CASSLGQGFGYF.

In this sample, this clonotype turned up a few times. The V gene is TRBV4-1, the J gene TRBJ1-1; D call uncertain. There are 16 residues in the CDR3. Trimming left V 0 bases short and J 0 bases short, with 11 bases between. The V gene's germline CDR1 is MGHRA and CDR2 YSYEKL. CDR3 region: CASSQDRTAMNTEAFF. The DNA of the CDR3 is TGCGCCAGCAGCCAAGATAGGACGGCTATGAACACTGAAGCTTTCTTT.

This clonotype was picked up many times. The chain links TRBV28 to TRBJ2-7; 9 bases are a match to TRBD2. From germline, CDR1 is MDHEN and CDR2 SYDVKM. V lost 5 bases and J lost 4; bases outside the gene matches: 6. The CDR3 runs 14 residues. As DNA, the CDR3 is TGTGCCAGCAGTCCGCAGCGGGAGGAGTACGAGCAGTACTTC. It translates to CASSPQREEYEQYF.

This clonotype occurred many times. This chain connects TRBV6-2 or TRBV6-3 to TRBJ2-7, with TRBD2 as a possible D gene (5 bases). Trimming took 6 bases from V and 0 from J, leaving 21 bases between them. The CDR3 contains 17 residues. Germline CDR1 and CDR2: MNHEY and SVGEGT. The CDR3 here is CASRVGTAAGSSYEQYF. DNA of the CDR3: TGTGCCAGCAGAGTAGGCACCGCGGCGGGTTCCTCCTACGAGCAGTACTTC.

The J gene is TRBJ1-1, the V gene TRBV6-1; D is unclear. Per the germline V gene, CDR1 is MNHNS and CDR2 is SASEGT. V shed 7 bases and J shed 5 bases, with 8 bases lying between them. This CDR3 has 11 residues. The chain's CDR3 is CASILGTEAFF. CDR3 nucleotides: TGTGCCAGCATATTGGGTACTGAAGCTTTCTTT.

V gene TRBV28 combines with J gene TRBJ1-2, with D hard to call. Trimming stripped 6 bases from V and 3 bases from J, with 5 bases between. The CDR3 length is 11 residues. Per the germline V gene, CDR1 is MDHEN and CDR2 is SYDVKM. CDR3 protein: CASSSYYGYTF. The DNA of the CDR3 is TGTGCCAGCAGCAGTTACTATGGCTACACCTTC.

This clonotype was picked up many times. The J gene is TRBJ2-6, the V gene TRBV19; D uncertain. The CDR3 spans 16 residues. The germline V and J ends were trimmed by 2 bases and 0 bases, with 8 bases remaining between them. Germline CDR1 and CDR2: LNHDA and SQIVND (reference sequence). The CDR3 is CASSIRPISGANVLTF. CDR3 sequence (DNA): TGTGCCAGTAGTATACGACCCATCTCTGGGGCCAACGTCCTGACTTTC.